The present entry profiles one T cell receptor beta chain with its context. Its antigen remains unknown. This CDR3 is built from 14 residues. CDR1 and CDR2 from the germline V gene are SQVTM and ANQGSEA. Trimming at V came to 1 base and at J to 9 bases, leaving 10 bases not matched to a gene. This sample was included in a study of OX40 agonist ivuxolimab in advanced cancers. General observations from the study: More expanded clones were seen, on average, in CD8+ T cells than in CD4+.

Data came from immunoSEQ multiplex PCR; TCRdb stores just in-frame clones and leaves some out. This table holds about 73,000 clones, about 88% found once. The receptor comes from an adult with an advanced solid tumor such as melanoma, head and neck, liver or kidney cancer. The material sequenced was CD4+ or CD8+ T cells sorted from blood, taken in a trial of the OX40 agonist ivuxolimab. V and J are TRBV29-1 and TRBJ1-2, with 8 positions matching TRBD1. CDR3 protein: CSVEGTGIPNRYTF. The CDR3 DNA reads TGCAGCGTTGAAGGGACAGGGATCCCAAATCGCTACACCTTC.